Listed below are T cell receptor beta chains from one sample, sequenced in a study of blood T cell repertoires in COVID-19. Clones were sequenced by immunoSEQ multiplex PCR, and TCRdb holds only the in-frame ones, with some missing. The sample has around 81,000 clones, around 80% seen once. The source material was peripheral blood. These receptors all stem from a human donor in a cohort sampled during active COVID-19. CDR3s include the opening cysteine and the closing phenylalanine or tryptophan. A D gene is named only where the DNA matches it firmly. The size of a clone is reported for some rows only, either as once, few or many, or as a class for expanded clones.

CDR3aa: CAIRARRDSGNTIYF
CDR3nt: TGTGCCATCAGGGCCCGGAGGGATTCTGGAAACACCATATATTTT
j_gene: TRBJ1-3
abundance: -
d_gene: -
v_gene: TRBV10-3

CDR3aa: CASSEEGGVRQPQHF
CDR3nt: TGTGCCAGCAGTGAAGAGGGAGGGGTGAGACAGCCCCAGCATTTT
j_gene: TRBJ1-5
abundance: -
d_gene: -
v_gene: TRBV6-1

CDR3aa: CASSLGPGIDSPLHF
CDR3nt: TGCGCCAGCAGCTTGGGGCCGGGAATCGATTCACCCCTCCACTTT
j_gene: TRBJ1-6
abundance: -
d_gene: -
v_gene: TRBV5-1

CDR3aa: CASRQGLRTGELFF
CDR3nt: TGTGCCAGTAGGCAGGGGCTGAGGACCGGGGAGCTGTTTTTT
j_gene: TRBJ2-2
abundance: -
d_gene: -
v_gene: TRBV19

CDR3aa: CASSDIAFPDTQYF
CDR3nt: TGTGCCAGCAGTGATATTGCGTTCCCAGATACGCAGTATTTT
j_gene: TRBJ2-3
abundance: -
d_gene: -
v_gene: TRBV2

CDR3aa: CASSLGGGDNQPQHF
CDR3nt: TGTGCCAGCAGCTTGGGGGGTGGGGACAATCAGCCCCAGCATTTT
j_gene: TRBJ1-5
abundance: -
d_gene: -
v_gene: TRBV7-9

CDR3aa: CAISAEPEGNTIYF
CDR3nt: TGTGCCATCAGTGCCGAACCGGAGGGAAACACCATATATTTT
j_gene: TRBJ1-3
abundance: -
d_gene: -
v_gene: TRBV10-3

CDR3aa: CASSQDRRPSPLHF
CDR3nt: TGCGCCAGCAGCCAAGACAGGCGCCCCTCACCCCTCCACTTT
j_gene: TRBJ1-6
abundance: few
d_gene: -
v_gene: TRBV4-3

CDR3aa: CATDGQENTEAFF
CDR3nt: TGTGCCACCGATGGACAGGAGAACACTGAAGCTTTCTTT
j_gene: TRBJ1-1
abundance: -
d_gene: -
v_gene: TRBV21-1

CDR3aa: CASSQAPNTEAFF
CDR3nt: TGCGCCAGCAGCCAAGCTCCGAACACTGAAGCTTTCTTT
j_gene: TRBJ1-1
abundance: few
d_gene: -
v_gene: TRBV4-3